This paragraph reports one T cell receptor beta chain. Its antigen specificity is not known. Base qualities are missing; no much larger clone stands one base away. V is shortened by 4 bases, J by 7 bases, and the region joining them spans 10 bases. From the cysteine through the phenylalanine, the CDR3 covers 12 amino acids. Only the CDR3 DNA is retained, 36 bases long and in frame from the first base. The germline V gene gives CDR1 as MDHEN and CDR2 as SYDVKM. The Qiagen DNeasy kit was used to extract genomic DNA both from unsorted PBMCs and from the negatively selected CD4+ and CD8+ fractions. TCR beta CDR3 regions were amplified by immunoSEQ multiplex PCR using primers annealing to V and J segments. A synthetic immune receptor repertoire was used to minimize amplification bias, and any residual bias was removed computationally once sequencing was done. The published analysis was carried out like this. Repertoire diversity was quantified as the Shannon entropy index using custom Python scripts. The unsorted, CD4+ and CD8+ repertoires were each analyzed separately, with the exception of combined analyses, where CD4+ and CD8+ sequences were merged in silico. A clone was considered expanded if an increase in frequency of at least 2-fold after treatment relative to C1D1 was found, and a pseudocount of 0.5 was applied to clones undetected at baseline. Clones with 0 or 1 copy at C1D1 were defined as singleton clones, while clones with 2 or more copies were defined as non-singleton clones. Clones expanded in unsorted samples were labelled as CD4+, CD8+ or unknown by matching protein sequences in sorted samples from the same patient. Wilcoxon tests on paired samples were used to test changes in diversity from C1D1 to C4D1. TCRdb stores this immuneACCESS table with in-frame sequences only. Part of the clones is absent; in the studies checked, under half of the shortfall reflects unresolved V genes, and no reason is known for the rest. Clone size and the V and J calls come from that table; the DNA yielded D and trimming. The sample data list 40,000 to 65,000 clones, and roughly 86% of these were observed just once. Approximately 6.8% of the sample is held by the ten biggest clonotypes.

This sample is part of a study of PD-1 blockade in classical Hodgkin lymphoma (TCRdb year 2020). Study-level background: Nivolumab dosing was 3 mg/kg intravenously every 2 weeks, continuing until either disease progression or unacceptable toxicity. The study used CyTOF and TCR beta sequencing to define a peripheral blood immune signature of response to PD-1 blockade in classical Hodgkin lymphoma. The full study reports these points: Diversity was lower in patients who began nivolumab less than 1 year after ASCT, so these patients were left out of later analyses to avoid confounding by immune reconstitution. The study was restricted to a single clinical trial cohort, and the causes of repertoire differences, possibly disease activity or prior therapy, were left undefined. Trial patients achieving complete response had baseline diversity similar to newly diagnosed patients, whereas partial responders and progressors had significantly lower diversity. By C4D1, a significant rise was seen in CD4+ TCR diversity but not in CD8+ TCR diversity (p=0.0027 vs p=0.16), and the rise was most apparent among complete responders (p=0.02). Baseline TCR diversity was reported to be lower in newly diagnosed patients than in healthy donors and to be lower still in relapsed/refractory patients.

In light of the paper, this sample's time point label describes: cycle 4 day 1 (C4D1), after five to seven weeks of nivolumab. All trial patients had relapsed after autologous stem cell transplantation, with cohorts A, B and C differing in prior brentuximab vedotin exposure. The trial cohort comprised 60 or so patients with relapsed/refractory classical Hodgkin lymphoma whose best overall responses were complete response, partial response or progressive disease. Trial patients were treated with single-agent nivolumab in the multi-cohort phase II CheckMate 205 trial. An independent review committee assessed best overall response by applying the 2007 International Working Group response criteria. Trial PBMCs were obtained immediately prior to nivolumab initiation (C1D1) and on therapy at cycle 2 day 1 and cycle 4 day 1. Peripheral blood was collected in 8 mL Vacutainer Cell Preparation Tubes, from which PBMCs were isolated by centrifugation and then cryopreserved.

The source is a human donor with classical Hodgkin lymphoma. The receptor chain draws on TRBV28 and TRBJ1-2, with no reliable assignment of the D segment. Sample: peripheral blood mononuclear cells (PBMCs), taken before the fourth cycle of nivolumab. CDR3 protein: CASSSLSVGYTF. The sequence in DNA is TGTGCCAGCAGTTCTCTTTCGGTTGGCTACACCTTC.